This is a list of T cell receptor beta chains from one sample in a study of beta chain features in type 1 diabetes. The data were produced by immunoSEQ multiplex PCR, yet TCRdb's version contains in-frame clones alone and is incomplete. The sample yields around 340,000 clones, 7% to 10% seen once. Material: central memory CD4+ T cells from blood. These receptors all come from a young man with type 1 diabetes. CDR3s include the opening cysteine and the closing phenylalanine or tryptophan. The order of the fields is D gene, clone size, J gene, V gene, CDR3 protein, CDR3 DNA. D genes are given only for firm matches. Some rows have no size entry. The others give once, few or many, or a class for an expanded clone.

d_call: TRBD2; clone_size: few; j_call: TRBJ2-5; v_call: TRBV5-1; cdr3_aa: CASSLVPQRGAGETQYF; cdr3_nt: TGCGCCAGCAGCTTGGTTCCCCAGCGGGGGGCTGGGGAGACCCAGTACTTC
d_call: NA; clone_size: few; j_call: TRBJ2-7; v_call: TRBV6-1; cdr3_aa: CASSDSILGSYEQYF; cdr3_nt: TGTGCCAGCAGTGATTCCATCCTCGGCTCCTACGAGCAGTACTTC
d_call: NA; clone_size: many; j_call: TRBJ1-5; v_call: TRBV12-5; cdr3_aa: CASKRAQQPQHF; cdr3_nt: TGTGCTAGTAAAAGAGCCCAACAGCCCCAGCATTTT
d_call: NA; clone_size: NA; j_call: TRBJ2-2; v_call: TRBV7-2; cdr3_aa: CASSFLPDPRLGSGGELFF; cdr3_nt: TGTGCCAGCAGCTTTCTCCCTGACCCCAGGTTGGGAAGTGGCGGGGAGCTGTTTTTT
d_call: TRBD1; clone_size: NA; j_call: TRBJ2-5; v_call: TRBV7-9; cdr3_aa: CASSLGQGETQYF; cdr3_nt: TGTGCCAGCAGCTTAGGACAGGGCGAGACCCAGTACTTC
d_call: TRBD1; clone_size: few; j_call: TRBJ1-2; v_call: TRBV7-9; cdr3_aa: CASSADRGRGEGYTF; cdr3_nt: TGTGCCAGCAGCGCTGACAGGGGGCGCGGAGAAGGCTACACCTTC
d_call: NA; clone_size: few; j_call: TRBJ2-3; v_call: TRBV30; cdr3_aa: CAWSSLGAETQYF; cdr3_nt: TGTGCCTGGTCTTCGCTCGGCGCCGAGACGCAGTATTTT
d_call: NA; clone_size: few; j_call: TRBJ2-7; v_call: TRBV6-5; cdr3_aa: CASSYSKVRPSDEQYF; cdr3_nt: TGTGCCAGCAGTTACTCGAAAGTCAGGCCATCAGACGAGCAGTACTTC
d_call: TRBD2; clone_size: NA; j_call: TRBJ2-5; v_call: TRBV7-2; cdr3_aa: CASSDSGLAEETQYF; cdr3_nt: TGTGCCAGCAGCGACTCGGGACTAGCAGAAGAGACCCAGTACTTC
d_call: NA; clone_size: NA; j_call: TRBJ2-2; v_call: TRBV10-3; cdr3_aa: CAISERTLEQTGELFF; cdr3_nt: TGTGCCATCAGTGAGCGGACCCTGGAGCAGACCGGGGAGCTGTTTTTT
d_call: TRBD1; clone_size: NA; j_call: TRBJ1-2; v_call: TRBV7-2; cdr3_aa: CASSYQGADYGYTF; cdr3_nt: TGTGCCAGCAGCTACCAGGGGGCCGACTATGGCTACACCTTC
d_call: NA; clone_size: many; j_call: TRBJ1-5; v_call: TRBV12-5; cdr3_aa: CASGLATPRGQPQHF; cdr3_nt: TGTGCTAGTGGTTTGGCGACACCGAGGGGTCAGCCCCAGCATTTT
d_call: NA; clone_size: few; j_call: TRBJ2-3; v_call: TRBV9; cdr3_aa: CASSVANGANTDTQYF; cdr3_nt: TGTGCCAGCAGCGTAGCAAACGGGGCAAACACAGATACGCAGTATTTT
d_call: NA; clone_size: NA; j_call: TRBJ2-1; v_call: TRBV5-1; cdr3_aa: CASSLLGRDNEQFF; cdr3_nt: TGCGCCAGCAGCTTACTAGGCCGGGACAATGAGCAGTTCTTC
d_call: NA; clone_size: few; j_call: TRBJ1-1; v_call: TRBV5-1; cdr3_aa: CASSLSGGANTEAFF; cdr3_nt: TGCGCCAGCAGCTTGTCCGGGGGCGCGAACACTGAAGCTTTCTTT
d_call: TRBD1; clone_size: NA; j_call: TRBJ1-2; v_call: TRBV29-1; cdr3_aa: CSVAGQGDYGYTF; cdr3_nt: TGCAGCGTCGCGGGACAGGGTGACTATGGCTACACCTTC
d_call: NA; clone_size: NA; j_call: TRBJ2-5; v_call: TRBV7-2; cdr3_aa: CASSLQGGQETQYF; cdr3_nt: TGTGCCAGCAGCTTACAGGGGGGCCAAGAGACCCAGTACTTC
d_call: NA; clone_size: NA; j_call: TRBJ2-1; v_call: TRBV14; cdr3_aa: CASSREGGVLTDYNEQFF; cdr3_nt: TGTGCCAGCAGCCGGGAAGGGGGGGTGCTAACCGATTACAATGAGCAGTTCTTC
d_call: TRBD1; clone_size: few; j_call: TRBJ2-4; v_call: TRBV6-6; cdr3_aa: CASIPGQGRDIQYF; cdr3_nt: TGTGCCAGCATCCCAGGACAGGGTCGGGACATTCAGTACTTC
d_call: NA; clone_size: few; j_call: TRBJ2-3; v_call: TRBV25-1; cdr3_aa: CASSQDLVGFTDTQYF; cdr3_nt: TGTGCCAGCAGCCAAGACCTCGTGGGGTTCACAGATACGCAGTATTTT
d_call: NA; clone_size: few; j_call: TRBJ1-1; v_call: TRBV29-1; cdr3_aa: CSVVRVWRTEAFF; cdr3_nt: TGCAGCGTTGTAAGGGTCTGGAGGACTGAAGCTTTCTTT
d_call: NA; clone_size: NA; j_call: TRBJ1-2; v_call: TRBV2; cdr3_aa: CASSGQIVAGYTF; cdr3_nt: TGTGCCAGCAGTGGGCAGATAGTCGCCGGCTACACCTTC
d_call: NA; clone_size: NA; j_call: TRBJ1-5; v_call: TRBV27; cdr3_aa: CASSFYISNQPQHF; cdr3_nt: TGTGCCAGCAGTTTTTATATTAGCAATCAGCCCCAGCATTTT
d_call: NA; clone_size: few; j_call: TRBJ2-1; v_call: TRBV18; cdr3_aa: CASSQQGTLNEQFF; cdr3_nt: TGTGCCAGCTCACAACAGGGTACCCTCAATGAGCAGTTCTTC
d_call: NA; clone_size: few; j_call: TRBJ1-2; v_call: TRBV27; cdr3_aa: CASSEGNSYGYTF; cdr3_nt: TGTGCCAGCAGTGAGGGGAACAGCTATGGCTACACCTTC
d_call: NA; clone_size: NA; j_call: TRBJ2-1; v_call: TRBV19; cdr3_aa: CASSRSQNNEQFF; cdr3_nt: TGTGCCAGTAGTCGAAGCCAGAACAATGAGCAGTTCTTC
d_call: TRBD2; clone_size: few; j_call: TRBJ2-5; v_call: TRBV7-2; cdr3_aa: CASSYRSGGAGETQYF; cdr3_nt: TGTGCCAGCAGTTACCGTAGCGGGGGGGCAGGAGAGACCCAGTACTTC
d_call: TRBD1; clone_size: NA; j_call: TRBJ2-7; v_call: TRBV5-1; cdr3_aa: CASSASDREHEQYF; cdr3_nt: TGCGCCAGCAGCGCATCGGACAGGGAACACGAGCAGTACTTC
d_call: TRBD2; clone_size: few; j_call: TRBJ2-5; v_call: TRBV7-2; cdr3_aa: CASSLVASGRGQETQYF; cdr3_nt: TGTGCCAGCAGCTTAGTGGCTAGCGGGCGAGGACAAGAGACCCAGTACTTC
d_call: NA; clone_size: few; j_call: TRBJ1-1; v_call: TRBV30; cdr3_aa: CAWSRGHTEAFF; cdr3_nt: TGTGCCTGGAGCAGGGGACACACTGAAGCTTTCTTT
d_call: NA; clone_size: few; j_call: TRBJ2-6; v_call: TRBV5-1; cdr3_aa: CASTEQVSGANVLTF; cdr3_nt: TGCGCCAGCACCGAACAGGTCTCTGGGGCCAACGTCCTGACTTTC
d_call: TRBD1; clone_size: NA; j_call: TRBJ1-2; v_call: TRBV5-3; cdr3_aa: CARSERQGKGIYGYTF; cdr3_nt: TGTGCCAGAAGCGAGCGACAGGGGAAAGGAATCTATGGCTACACCTTC
d_call: TRBD2; clone_size: NA; j_call: TRBJ2-5; v_call: TRBV28; cdr3_aa: CASSLARGGRETQYF; cdr3_nt: TGTGCCAGCAGTTTGGCGCGGGGGGGCCGGGAGACCCAGTACTTC
d_call: TRBD2; clone_size: many; j_call: TRBJ2-5; v_call: TRBV9; cdr3_aa: CASSVASGGETQYF; cdr3_nt: TGTGCCAGCAGCGTAGCTAGCGGGGGCGAGACCCAGTACTTC
d_call: TRBD1; clone_size: NA; j_call: TRBJ1-2; v_call: TRBV4-3; cdr3_aa: CASSQNEGQDGYTF; cdr3_nt: TGCGCCAGCAGCCAGAATGAAGGACAGGACGGCTACACCTTC
d_call: NA; clone_size: few; j_call: TRBJ2-5; v_call: TRBV7-2; cdr3_aa: CASSLQRNQETQYF; cdr3_nt: TGTGCCAGCAGCTTACAGAGAAACCAAGAGACCCAGTACTTC
d_call: NA; clone_size: few; j_call: TRBJ1-1; v_call: TRBV11-2; cdr3_aa: CASSRWDLQRAFF; cdr3_nt: TGTGCCAGCAGCCGGTGGGACTTGCAGCGAGCTTTCTTT
d_call: NA; clone_size: few; j_call: TRBJ2-3; v_call: TRBV5-1; cdr3_aa: CASGPGRAQDTQYF; cdr3_nt: TGCGCCAGCGGTCCGGGACGGGCGCAAGATACGCAGTATTTT
d_call: TRBD2; clone_size: few; j_call: TRBJ2-5; v_call: TRBV5-6; cdr3_aa: CASSFSGGSQETQYF; cdr3_nt: TGTGCCAGCAGCTTCAGCGGGGGGTCCCAAGAGACCCAGTACTTC
d_call: NA; clone_size: few; j_call: TRBJ1-2; v_call: TRBV28; cdr3_aa: CASSSNPQGYTF; cdr3_nt: TGTGCCAGCAGTTCAAACCCTCAGGGCTACACCTTC
d_call: NA; clone_size: NA; j_call: TRBJ2-5; v_call: TRBV7-2; cdr3_aa: CASSLTVKETQYF; cdr3_nt: TGTGCCAGCAGCTTGACGGTGAAAGAGACCCAGTACTTC
d_call: NA; clone_size: few; j_call: TRBJ2-2; v_call: TRBV12-5; cdr3_aa: CASAWVSGPSEVGELFF; cdr3_nt: TGTGCTAGTGCCTGGGTTTCGGGGCCTAGCGAGGTCGGGGAGCTGTTTTTT
d_call: NA; clone_size: few; j_call: TRBJ1-1; v_call: TRBV4-1; cdr3_aa: CASSHDRGTEAFF; cdr3_nt: TGCGCCAGCAGCCACGACAGAGGGACTGAAGCTTTCTTT
d_call: NA; clone_size: NA; j_call: TRBJ2-2; v_call: TRBV5-6; cdr3_aa: CASSFEEFAGELFF; cdr3_nt: TGTGCCAGCAGCTTCGAGGAATTCGCCGGGGAGCTGTTTTTT
d_call: TRBD1; clone_size: NA; j_call: TRBJ1-4; v_call: TRBV7-9; cdr3_aa: CASSLGTGKDEKLFF; cdr3_nt: TGTGCCAGCAGCTTGGGGACAGGGAAAGACGAAAAACTGTTTTTT
d_call: NA; clone_size: few; j_call: TRBJ2-3; v_call: TRBV6-5; cdr3_aa: CASSYKREPTDTQYF; cdr3_nt: TGTGCCAGCAGTTACAAAAGGGAACCTACAGATACGCAGTATTTT
d_call: TRBD2; clone_size: few; j_call: TRBJ2-3; v_call: TRBV2; cdr3_aa: CASRRTSGGRDTQYF; cdr3_nt: TGTGCCAGCAGACGGACTAGCGGGGGCCGTGATACGCAGTATTTT
d_call: NA; clone_size: NA; j_call: TRBJ1-3; v_call: TRBV9; cdr3_aa: CASSGWGFPSGNTIYF; cdr3_nt: TGTGCCAGCAGCGGATGGGGTTTTCCCTCTGGAAACACCATATATTTT